The 10 T cell receptor beta chains in this list originate from one sample, sequenced in a study of blood T cell repertoires in COVID-19. Assay: immunoSEQ multiplex PCR; the TCRdb copy retains only in-frame clones and omits some. The sample carries over 85,000 clones, more than 85% recorded once. Sequencing input: peripheral blood. These receptors came from a man in his forties with acute or convalescent COVID-19.

The chain uses TRBV6-5 and TRBJ1-5, with 8 bases that match TRBD1. V lost 4 bases and J lost 5; bases outside the gene matches: 4. There are 14 residues in the CDR3. The V gene's germline CDR1 is MNHEY and CDR2 SVGAGI. The DNA for the CDR3 is TGTGCCAGCAGTTTTGGACAGGGAGATCAGCCCCAGCATTTT. Protein product: CASSFGQGDQPQHF.

Remarks on this clone: One end of the junction is discordant with germline, which a read error may explain. This sequence joins TRBV11-3 and TRBJ2-1; D gene uncertain. CDR1 is SGHNT, CDR2 YENEEA, per germline. This CDR3 contains 15 residues. The CDR3 loop reads CASSLSPNLYDEQFF. The CDR3 coding sequence is TGTGCCAGCAGCTTAAGTCCAAATCTCTACGATGAGCAGTTCTTC.

This clone has a single count. This chain links TRBV5-1 with TRBJ2-5; 10 nucleotides line up with TRBD2. V shed 0 bases and J 5 bases; nucleotides not matched to a gene: 10. Germline V gene data show CDR1 as SGHRS and CDR2 as YFSETQ. The CDR3 has 17 residues. DNA for the CDR3: TGCGCCAGCAGCTTGGTCGAGGGACTAGCGCCTGGGGAGACCCAGTACTTC. This codes for CASSLVEGLAPGETQYF.

The chain links TRBV7-8 to TRBJ1-2, with 8 bases fitting TRBD1. The CDR3 is 13 residues long. The ends lost 4 bases at V and 10 bases at J; junction bases unmatched: 8. Per germline, CDR1 SGHVS and CDR2 FQNEAQ. Here the CDR3 reads CASSWAGTGDYTF. CDR3 DNA sequence: TGTGCCAGCAGCTGGGCCGGGACAGGAGACTACACCTTC.

V gene TRBV6-5 combines with J gene TRBJ1-2; the D is unclear. V was shortened by 0 bases and J by 6 bases, with 14 bases between the two germline ends. The germline V gene encodes CDR1 MNHEY and CDR2 SVGAGI. CDR3 length equals 15 residues. CDR3 sequence: CASSYSWRRADGYTF. The DNA of the CDR3 is TGTGCCAGCAGTTACTCATGGAGGCGGGCAGATGGCTACACCTTC.

The chain is built from TRBV7-9 and TRBJ1-3, with D hard to call. In germline, CDR1 is SEHNR, CDR2 FQNEAQ (reference sequence). The CDR3 has 13 amino acids. V was clipped by 4 bases and J by 3 bases, with 7 bases between them. The CDR3 sequence: CASSSTIGNTIYF. In nucleotides, the CDR3 is TGTGCCAGCAGCTCAACTATTGGAAACACCATATATTTT. Together with reference TRBV7-9 and TRBJ1-3, the CDR3 gives the full variable domain: DTGVSQNPRHKITKRGQNVTFRCDPISEHNRLYWYRQTLGQGPEFLTYFQNEAQLEKSRLLSDRFSAERPKGSFSTLEIQRTEQGDSAMYLCASSSTIGNTIYFGEGSWLTVV.

V is TRBV27 and J is TRBJ1-4; 8 bases are a match to TRBD1. V shed 5 bases, J shed 5 bases, and the junction held 19 bases outside the gene matches. The CDR3 runs to 19 residues. Germline V gene lookup returns CDR1 MNHEY and CDR2 SMNVEV (reference sequence). This CDR3 reads CASSPGWGRGRESNEKLFF. CDR3 in DNA: TGTGCCAGCAGTCCGGGTTGGGGCAGGGGGCGCGAATCGAATGAAAAACTGTTTTTT.

The rearrangement uses TRBV2 and TRBJ1-3; TRBD1 matches 7 bases. Per the germline V gene, CDR1 is SNHLY and CDR2 is FYNNEI. Trimming at V came to 6 bases and at J to 4 bases, leaving 6 bases not matched to a gene. This CDR3 is built from 14 residues. In DNA, the CDR3 is TGTGCCAGCAGGCCGACAGGGTTCGGAAACACCATATATTTT. This gives the protein CASRPTGFGNTIYF.

V and J are TRBV5-1 and TRBJ2-5; possible D gene TRBD2, 5 bases. Germline assignment: CDR1 SGHRS and CDR2 YFSETQ. The CDR3 consists of 13 residues. Trimming shortened V by 0 bases and J by 5 bases, and 8 bases separated the two germline ends. CDR3 DNA: TGCGCCAGCAGCTTGGTGGGCGGGGAGACCCAGTACTTC. Translation: CASSLVGGETQYF. Combining the CDR3 with reference TRBV5-1 and TRBJ2-5 gives the whole variable domain KAGVTQTPRYLIKTRGQQVTLSCSPISGHRSVSWYQQTPGQGLQFLFEYFSETQRNKGNFPGRFSGRQFSNSRSEMNVSTLELGDSALYLCASSLVGGETQYFGPGTRLLVL.

This clone appeared a few times. The gene calls are TRBV7-3 and TRBJ2-2, with 9 bases that match TRBD1. The CDR3 runs to 16 residues. Germline lookup yields CDR1 SGHTA and CDR2 FQGTGA. V shed 4 bases, J shed 5 bases, and the junction held 8 bases outside the gene matches. CDR3 sequence (DNA): TGTGCCAGCAGCTCGACCGGGACAGGGATTACCGGGGAGCTGTTTTTT. Translated, it gives CASSSTGTGITGELFF.